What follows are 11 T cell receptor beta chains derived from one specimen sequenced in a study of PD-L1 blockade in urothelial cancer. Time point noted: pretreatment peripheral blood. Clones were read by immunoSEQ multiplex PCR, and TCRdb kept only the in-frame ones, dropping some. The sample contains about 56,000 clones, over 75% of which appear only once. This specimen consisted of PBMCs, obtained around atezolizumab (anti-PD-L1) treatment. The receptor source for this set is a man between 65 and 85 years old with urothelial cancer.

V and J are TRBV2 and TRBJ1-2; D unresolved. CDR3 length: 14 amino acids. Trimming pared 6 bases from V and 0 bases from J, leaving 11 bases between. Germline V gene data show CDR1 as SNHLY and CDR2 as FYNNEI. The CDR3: CASSPTIPNYGYTF. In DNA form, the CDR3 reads TGTGCCAGCAGCCCGACAATCCCTAACTATGGCTACACCTTC.

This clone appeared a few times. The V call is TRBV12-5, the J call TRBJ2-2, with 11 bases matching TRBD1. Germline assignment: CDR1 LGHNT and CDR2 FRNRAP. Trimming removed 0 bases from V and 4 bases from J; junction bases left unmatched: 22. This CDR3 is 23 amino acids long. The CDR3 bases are TGTGCTAGTGGTTTGGTCGTCGGGACAGGGGGGATGATACGACTAGCCCGCACCGGGGAGCTGTTTTTT. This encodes CASGLVVGTGGMIRLARTGELFF.

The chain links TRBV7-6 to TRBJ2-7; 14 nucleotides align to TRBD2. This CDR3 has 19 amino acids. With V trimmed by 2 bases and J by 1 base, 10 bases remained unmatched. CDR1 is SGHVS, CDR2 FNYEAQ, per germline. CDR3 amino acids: CASSLSTSGRGQPSYEQYF. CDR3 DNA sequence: TGTGCCAGCAGCTTATCGACTAGCGGGAGGGGCCAACCTTCCTACGAGCAGTACTTC. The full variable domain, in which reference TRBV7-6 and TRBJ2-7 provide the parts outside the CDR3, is GAGVSQSPRYKVTKRGQDVALRCDPISGHVSLYWYRQALGQGPEFLTYFNYEAQQDKSGLPNDRFSAERPEGSISTLTIQRTEQRDSAMYRCASSLSTSGRGQPSYEQYFGPGTRLTVT.

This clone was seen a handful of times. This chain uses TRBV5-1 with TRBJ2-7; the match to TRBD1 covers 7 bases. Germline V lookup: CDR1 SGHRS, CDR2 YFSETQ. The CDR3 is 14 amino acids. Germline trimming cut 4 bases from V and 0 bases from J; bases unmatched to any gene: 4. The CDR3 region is CASSPGQSSYEQYF. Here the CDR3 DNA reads TGCGCCAGCAGCCCGGGACAGAGCTCCTACGAGCAGTACTTC.

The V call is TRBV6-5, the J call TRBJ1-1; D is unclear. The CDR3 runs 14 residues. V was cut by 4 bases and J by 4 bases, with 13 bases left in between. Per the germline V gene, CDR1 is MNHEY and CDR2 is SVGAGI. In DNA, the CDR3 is TGTGCCAGCAGTTCACCTACAGTGGGCACTGAAGCTTTCTTT. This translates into CASSSPTVGTEAFF.

Here the CDR3 DNA reads TGTGCCAGCTCACCAAGGCAGGGCAGGGATGAGCAGTTCTTC. Its translation: CASSPRQGRDEQFF. The chain couples TRBV18 to TRBJ2-1; D possibly corresponds to TRBD1 (5 bases). Germline V lookup: CDR1 KGHSH, CDR2 LQKENI. This CDR3 has 14 amino acids. Between the trimmed V and J ends, which lost 2 bases and 8 bases, there was a span of 13 bases.

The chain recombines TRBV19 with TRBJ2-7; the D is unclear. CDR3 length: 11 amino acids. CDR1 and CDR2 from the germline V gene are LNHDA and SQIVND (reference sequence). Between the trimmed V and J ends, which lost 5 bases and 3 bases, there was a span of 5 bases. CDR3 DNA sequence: TGTGCCAGTAGTTCAAACTACGAGCAGTACTTC. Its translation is CASSSNYEQYF.

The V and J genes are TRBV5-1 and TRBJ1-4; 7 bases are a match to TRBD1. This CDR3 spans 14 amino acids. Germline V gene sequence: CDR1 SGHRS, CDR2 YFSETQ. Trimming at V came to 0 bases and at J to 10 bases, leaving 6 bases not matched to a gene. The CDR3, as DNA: TGCGCCAGCAGCTTGGAGAACAGGGGAGGAAAACTGTTTTTT. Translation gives CASSLENRGGKLFF. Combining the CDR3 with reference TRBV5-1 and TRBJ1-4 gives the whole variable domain KAGVTQTPRYLIKTRGQQVTLSCSPISGHRSVSWYQQTPGQGLQFLFEYFSETQRNKGNFPGRFSGRQFSNSRSEMNVSTLELGDSALYLCASSLENRGGKLFFGSGTQLSVL.

This CDR3 reads CASTGEGRVNEQFF. DNA of the CDR3: TGTGCCAGCACCGGGGAAGGGAGGGTTAATGAGCAGTTCTTC. This sequence joins TRBV6-1 and TRBJ2-1, with 7 bases that match TRBD2. The germline V gene encodes CDR1 MNHNS and CDR2 SASEGT. This CDR3 comprises 14 residues. The ends lost 7 bases at V and 7 bases at J; junction bases unmatched: 10.

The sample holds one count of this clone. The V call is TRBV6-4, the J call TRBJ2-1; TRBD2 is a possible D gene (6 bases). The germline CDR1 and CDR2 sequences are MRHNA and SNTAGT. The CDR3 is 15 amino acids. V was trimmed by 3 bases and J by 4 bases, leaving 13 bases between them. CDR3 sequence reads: CASSEGEAGYNEQFF. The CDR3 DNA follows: TGTGCCAGCAGTGAAGGAGAGGCGGGATACAATGAGCAGTTCTTC.

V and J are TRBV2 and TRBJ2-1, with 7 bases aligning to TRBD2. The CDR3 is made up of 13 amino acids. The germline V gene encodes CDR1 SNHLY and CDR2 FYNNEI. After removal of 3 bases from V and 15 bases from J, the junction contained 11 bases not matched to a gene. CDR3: CASSDSGLDDPFF. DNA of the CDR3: TGTGCCAGCAGTGATTCTGGACTAGACGATCCGTTCTTC.